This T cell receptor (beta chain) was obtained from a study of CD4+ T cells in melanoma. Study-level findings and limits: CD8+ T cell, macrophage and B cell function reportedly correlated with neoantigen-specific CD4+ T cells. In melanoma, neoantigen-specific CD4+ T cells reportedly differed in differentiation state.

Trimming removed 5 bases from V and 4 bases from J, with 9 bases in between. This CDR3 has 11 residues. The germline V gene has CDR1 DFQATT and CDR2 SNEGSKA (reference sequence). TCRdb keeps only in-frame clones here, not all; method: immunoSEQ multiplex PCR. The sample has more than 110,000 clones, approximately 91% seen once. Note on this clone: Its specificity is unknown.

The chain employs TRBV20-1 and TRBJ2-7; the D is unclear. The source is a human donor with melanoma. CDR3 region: CSAPLTYEQYF. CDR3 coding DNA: TGCAGTGCTCCCCTTACATACGAGCAGTACTTC.